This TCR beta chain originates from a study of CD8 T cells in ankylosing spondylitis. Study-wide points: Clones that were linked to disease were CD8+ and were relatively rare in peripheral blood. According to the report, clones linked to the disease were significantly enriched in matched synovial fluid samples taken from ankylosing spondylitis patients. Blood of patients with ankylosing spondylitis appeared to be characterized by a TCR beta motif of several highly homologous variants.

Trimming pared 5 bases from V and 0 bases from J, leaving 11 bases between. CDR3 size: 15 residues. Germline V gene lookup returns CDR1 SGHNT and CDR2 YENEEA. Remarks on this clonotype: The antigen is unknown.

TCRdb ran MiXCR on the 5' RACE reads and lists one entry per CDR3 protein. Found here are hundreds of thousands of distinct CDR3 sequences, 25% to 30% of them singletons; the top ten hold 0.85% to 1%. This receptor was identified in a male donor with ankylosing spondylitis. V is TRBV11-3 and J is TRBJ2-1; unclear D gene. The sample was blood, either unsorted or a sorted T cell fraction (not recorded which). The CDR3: CASSPRRASYNEQFF. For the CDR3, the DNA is TGTGCCAGCAGCCCGCGAAGGGCCTCCTACAATGAGCAGTTCTTC.